This is a list of T cell receptor beta chains from one sample in a study of shared clonotypes between healthy human individuals. Some clones are missing from TCRdb's copy, which holds only in-frame ones; the method was immunoSEQ multiplex PCR. Among about 2.3 million clones, approximately 93% were seen once, and the ten largest hold under 0.45%. Source material: naive CD4+ T cells from PBMCs. Receptor source: a young man in good health. Some clones in this sample may be carry-over from other donors' samples. Each CDR3 is given with its conserved first and last residue. The D gene is left open where the match is weak. Clone size is shown for a subset of rows, as once, few, many or a class of expanded clone.

J | D | V | size | DNA | CDR3
TRBJ2-3 | NA | TRBV4-1 | NA | TGCGCCAGCAGCCAACTTATAGCGGTAGCTAGCACAGATACGCAGTATTTT | CASSQLIAVASTDTQYF
TRBJ2-3 | NA | TRBV18 | NA | TGTGCCAGCTCACCAGAAGCAGATACGCAGTATTTT | CASSPEADTQYF
TRBJ1-3 | NA | TRBV5-1 | NA | TGCGCCAGCAGCTTGGAGGGGGGACTCTCTGGAAACACCATATATTTT | CASSLEGGLSGNTIYF
TRBJ1-1 | TRBD1 | TRBV28 | NA | TGTGCCAGCAGTTTATTAATGTTATTAGGACAGGTGGCTTTCTTT | CASSLLMLLGQVAFF
TRBJ2-1 | TRBD2 | TRBV7-3 | NA | TGTGCCAGCACTCCCCCTAGCGGGAGTAATGAGCAGTTCTTC | CASTPPSGSNEQFF
TRBJ1-2 | TRBD1 | TRBV4-1 | once | TGCGCCAGCAGCCCACCGGGACAGATTAACTATGGCTACACCTTC | CASSPPGQINYGYTF
TRBJ2-7 | NA | TRBV29-1 | NA | TGCAGCGTTGAAGTTGTGTCAGCCTACGAGCAGTACTTC | CSVEVVSAYEQYF
TRBJ2-7 | TRBD1 | TRBV11-2 | NA | TGTGCCAGCAGCTTCCCGACAGGGGCGTCCTACGAGCAGTACTTT | CASSFPTGASYEQYF
TRBJ2-1 | TRBD2 | TRBV7-2 | NA | TGTGCCAGCAGCCCCCCGGGGGGGAGGTCCTACAATGAGCAGTTCTTC | CASSPPGGRSYNEQFF
TRBJ2-5 | NA | TRBV9 | NA | TGTGCCAGCAGCGTAGACCTTCACGAGACCCAGTACTTC | CASSVDLHETQYF
TRBJ1-4 | TRBD1 | TRBV6-4 | NA | TGTGCCAGCAGTGACTCTGAGGACAGGGGCCCTAATGAAAAACTGTTTTTT | CASSDSEDRGPNEKLFF
TRBJ2-7 | TRBD1 | TRBV19 | NA | TGTGCCAGTAGGGACAGGGGCACCTACGAGCAGTACTTC | CASRDRGTYEQYF
TRBJ2-1 | NA | TRBV5-1 | NA | TGCGCCAGCAGCTTGGAGGGGAATCCTGGGGGTGAGCAGTTCTTC | CASSLEGNPGGEQFF
TRBJ1-4 | NA | TRBV28 | NA | TGTGCCAGCAGTTTTTCTACAGCTAATGAAAAACTGTTTTTT | CASSFSTANEKLFF
TRBJ2-5 | TRBD2 | TRBV6-6 | NA | TGTGCCAGCAGGGGCGGGAGGGCCTCTGGGGAGACCCAGTACTTC | CASRGGRASGETQYF
TRBJ2-5 | TRBD2 | TRBV9 | NA | TGTGCCAGCAGCGTAGGCCTAGCGGGAGACGGGAAGACCCAGTACTTC | CASSVGLAGDGKTQYF
TRBJ1-2 | NA | TRBV19 | NA | TGTGCCAGTAGCATCCAAGGGCGCGGCTACACCTTC | CASSIQGRGYTF
TRBJ2-1 | NA | TRBV2 | NA | TGTGCCAGCAGTGAAGGACTAGAGGGGGTCTACAATGAGCAGTTCTTC | CASSEGLEGVYNEQFF
TRBJ2-7 | NA | TRBV4-2 | NA | TGTGCCAGCGCAGGGCAAACTCCGTACCAGTACTTC | CASAGQTPYQYF
TRBJ2-1 | NA | TRBV6-1 | NA | TGTGCCAGCAGTGAAGCCCCGGGAGTATTCTACAATGAGCAGTTCTTC | CASSEAPGVFYNEQFF
TRBJ2-1 | TRBD2 | TRBV11-2 | NA | TGTGCCAGCAGCTTAATTGGACTAGCGGGAGGGTACAATGAGCAGTTCTTC | CASSLIGLAGGYNEQFF
TRBJ2-2 | NA | TRBV5-1 | NA | TGCGCCAGCAGCTTTAATGCGCAGACAACGAACACCGGGGAGCTGTTTTTT | CASSFNAQTTNTGELFF
TRBJ2-3 | TRBD2 | TRBV7-2 | NA | TGTGCCAGCAGGGGGGGCGGCGGGAGGAGCTCTAATACGCAGTATTTT | CASRGGGGRSSNTQYF
TRBJ2-3 | NA | TRBV25-1 | NA | TGTGCCAGCAGTGATCGCCTTAAAGGCGGGTATGCGGTAGATACGCAGTATTTT | CASSDRLKGGYAVDTQYF
TRBJ1-3 | TRBD1 | TRBV7-9 | NA | TGTGCCAGCAGCTCAGAGCAGCGGACAGGGTATGGAAACACCATATATTTT | CASSSEQRTGYGNTIYF
TRBJ2-5 | TRBD2 | TRBV18 | NA | TGTGCCAGCTCACTGTTGGTAGCGGGAGTCCAAGAGACCCAGTACTTC | CASSLLVAGVQETQYF
TRBJ2-1 | NA | TRBV5-1 | NA | TGCGCCAGCAGCTTGGCCTTAGACTACAATGAGCAGTTCTTC | CASSLALDYNEQFF
TRBJ1-2 | NA | TRBV28 | NA | TGTGCCAGCATTACCTATTCCGGACCTAACTATGGCTACACCTTC | CASITYSGPNYGYTF